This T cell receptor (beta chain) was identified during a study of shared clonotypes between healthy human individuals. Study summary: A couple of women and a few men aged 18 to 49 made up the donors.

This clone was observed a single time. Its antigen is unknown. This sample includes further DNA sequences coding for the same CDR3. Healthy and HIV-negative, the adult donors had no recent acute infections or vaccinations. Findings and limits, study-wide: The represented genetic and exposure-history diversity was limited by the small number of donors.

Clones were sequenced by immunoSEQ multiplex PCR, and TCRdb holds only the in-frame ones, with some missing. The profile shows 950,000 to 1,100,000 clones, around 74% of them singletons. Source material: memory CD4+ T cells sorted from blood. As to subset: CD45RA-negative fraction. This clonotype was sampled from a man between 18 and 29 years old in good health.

CDR3 in amino acids: CASSRGLAGTDTQYF. Here the CDR3 DNA reads TGTGCCAGCAGTAGGGGACTAGCGGGAACGGATACGCAGTATTTT. The chain has TRBV6-5 and TRBJ2-3, with 13 nucleotides matching TRBD2. This CDR3 has 15 amino acids. Germline CDR1 MNHEY, CDR2 SVGAGI. J was trimmed by 6 bases and V by 5 bases; bases with no gene match: 5.